This entry lists 28 T cell receptor beta chains sequenced from one sample in a study of T cells after posttransplantation cyclophosphamide. Profiling relied on immunoSEQ multiplex PCR, and the TCRdb table lists in-frame clones only, not all of them. The sample lists roughly 11,000 clones, about 90% occurring once. Treatment was busulfan-fludarabine conditioning, a marrow graft, and cyclophosphamide on days +3 and +4. Sequenced here: PBMCs, sampled after allogeneic stem cell transplant with posttransplant cyclophosphamide. The receptors here all came from a female patient under 45 who received an allogeneic stem cell transplant from an unrelated donor, was CMV-positive, and had no GVHD. Some T cells may be graft donor cells.

The V and J genes are TRBV20-1 and TRBJ2-5; D remains unclear. V was clipped by 7 bases and J by 5 bases, with 11 bases between them. The V gene's germline CDR1 is DFQATT and CDR2 SNEGSKA (reference sequence). The CDR3 totals 11 residues. DNA for the CDR3: TGCAGTGTGGGCTCGTGGGAGACCCAGTACTTC. Its translation is CSVGSWETQYF.

The chain is built from TRBV7-9 and TRBJ2-1, with 9 bases aligning to TRBD2. With V trimmed by 8 bases and J by 2 bases, 13 bases remained unmatched. Germline loops: CDR1 SEHNR, CDR2 FQNEAQ (reference sequence). The CDR3 consists of 17 residues. As DNA, the CDR3 is TGTGCCAGCTTCCCGGGGGCGGGAGGGCCGCCCTACAATGAGCAGTTCTTC. This codes for CASFPGAGGPPYNEQFF.

The V gene is TRBV7-9, the J gene TRBJ1-1; no clear D. Germline V CDR1 and CDR2: SEHNR, FQNEAQ (reference sequence). This CDR3 comprises 13 residues. Trimming pared 4 bases from V and 3 bases from J, leaving 9 bases between. CDR3 loop: CASSYPEDTEAFF. In DNA form, the CDR3 reads TGTGCCAGCAGCTACCCTGAGGACACTGAAGCTTTCTTT.

The chain has TRBV25-1 and TRBJ2-7; D is unclear. V was trimmed by 4 bases and J by 3 bases, leaving 4 bases between them. CDR3 length equals 11 residues. Germline CDR1 and CDR2: MGHDK and SYGVNS. CDR3 bases: TGTGCCAGCAGTGCTCTCTACGAGCAGTACTTC. Translation gives CASSALYEQYF.

This rearrangement joins TRBV19 to TRBJ2-2; D is perhaps TRBD1 (6 bases). This CDR3 spans 15 amino acids. Trimming pared 6 bases from V and 3 bases from J, leaving 14 bases between. CDR1 and CDR2 (germline): LNHDA, SQIVND (reference sequence). CDR3 loop: CASSSNRVDTGELFF. CDR3 in DNA: TGTGCCAGTAGCTCCAACAGGGTAGACACCGGGGAGCTGTTTTTT.

CDR3 in amino acids: CASRIPGQGRTQYF. The CDR3 DNA is TGTGCCAGCAGAATACCGGGACAGGGCAGGACCCAGTACTTC. This rearrangement joins TRBV6-1 to TRBJ2-5; 9 nucleotides agree with TRBD1. V lost 6 bases to trimming and J lost 7 bases; unmatched junction nucleotides: 9. The CDR3 has 14 residues. The germline V gene encodes CDR1 MNHNS and CDR2 SASEGT.

The chain employs TRBV10-2 and TRBJ1-1, with a tentative D call TRBD1 (6 bases). The CDR3 has 14 amino acids. Germline V gives CDR1 WSHSY, CDR2 SAAADI. V gave up 6 bases and J gave up 2 bases, with 13 bases separating them. CDR3 coding DNA: TGCGCCAGCAGCCAGGGGAGGGGAAACACTGAAGCTTTCTTT. Its translation is CASSQGRGNTEAFF.

This clone was observed a single time. The chain employs TRBV5-1 and TRBJ2-7, with 7 bases identical to TRBD1. Trimming removed 4 bases from V and 1 base from J; junction bases left unmatched: 11. The V gene's germline CDR1 is SGHRS and CDR2 YFSETQ. The CDR3 is 16 amino acids. For the CDR3, the DNA is TGCGCCAGCAGCCCCCTCCGGGACAGCAGATCCTACGAGCAGTACTTC. Its protein product is CASSPLRDSRSYEQYF.

The CDR3 spells CASIQDRDNEQFF. CDR3 coding DNA: TGTGCCAGCATACAGGACCGAGACAATGAGCAGTTCTTC. The rearrangement uses TRBV2 and TRBJ2-1, with D possibly TRBD1 on 5 matching bases. V was shortened by 7 bases and J by 5 bases, with 12 bases between the two germline ends. The CDR3 totals 13 residues. Per germline, CDR1 SNHLY and CDR2 FYNNEI.

The CDR3 DNA sequence: TGTGCCAGCAGTTATTCTCCCGGGGGGGGTAGTGAAAAACTGTTTTTT. Protein product: CASSYSPGGGSEKLFF. The chain couples TRBV6-6 to TRBJ1-4, with TRBD1 as a possible D gene (5 bases). Germline-derived CDR1 and CDR2 are MNHNY and SVGAGI (reference sequence). The CDR3 is 16 amino acids. Trimming stripped 3 bases from V and 7 bases from J, with 18 bases between.

The rearrangement links TRBV12-5 to TRBJ2-1, with 15 nucleotides matching TRBD2. The J segment lost 0 bases and the V segment lost 2 bases, leaving 14 bases of the junction unmatched. CDR1 LGHNT and CDR2 FRNRAP come from the germline V gene. There are 22 residues in the CDR3. CDR3 DNA sequence: TGTGCTAGTGGTTTGATCCTAGGACTAGCGGGAGGGCCGCTCGGCTCCTACAATGAGCAGTTCTTC. This encodes CASGLILGLAGGPLGSYNEQFF.

The V gene is TRBV7-3, the J gene TRBJ2-7, with D possibly matching TRBD1 (6 bases). Germline V gene sequence: CDR1 SGHTA, CDR2 FQGTGA. The CDR3 is 13 residues long. V lost 0 bases, J lost 3 bases, and 6 bases lay in between. The DNA for the CDR3 is TGTGCCAGCAGCTTAACAGGGGGCTACGAGCAGTACTTC. The encoded protein is CASSLTGGYEQYF.

The V gene is TRBV2, the J gene TRBJ2-7; TRBD1 matches at 8 bases. V shed 7 bases, J shed 3 bases, and the junction held 5 bases outside the gene matches. The CDR3 is 13 amino acids. Germline values: CDR1 SNHLY, CDR2 FYNNEI. The CDR3: CASTGQGLYEQYF. For the CDR3, the DNA is TGTGCCAGCACCGGACAGGGCCTCTACGAGCAGTACTTC.

This rearrangement joins TRBV12-5 to TRBJ2-2; 8 bases line up with TRBD1. Germline V gene lookup returns CDR1 LGHNT and CDR2 FRNRAP. V gave up 2 bases and J gave up 7 bases; unmatched junction bases: 9. This CDR3 region has 16 residues. The CDR3 protein is CASGLTRDRSGGELFF. In DNA, the CDR3 is TGTGCTAGTGGTTTGACCCGGGACAGGTCGGGCGGGGAGCTGTTTTTT.

The chain is built from TRBV19 and TRBJ2-1; no firm D call. V lost 2 bases to trimming and J lost 2 bases, with 10 bases between them. Germline V gene lookup returns CDR1 LNHDA and CDR2 SQIVND (reference sequence). This CDR3 is built from 15 residues. CDR3 coding DNA: TGTGCCAGTAGTATAACCCCGGGTCCCTACAATGAGCAGTTCTTC. Translated: CASSITPGPYNEQFF. Full variable domain (remainder filled in from reference TRBV19 and TRBJ2-1): DGGITQSPKYLFRKEGQNVTLSCEQNLNHDAMYWYRQDPGQGLRLIYYSQIVNDFQKGDIAEGYSVSREKKESFPLTVTSAQKNPTAFYLCASSITPGPYNEQFFGPGTRLTVL.

This clone has only a few counts. The V gene is TRBV6-6, the J gene TRBJ1-3, with a weak D call TRBD1 (6 bases). This CDR3 contains 14 residues. Trimming pared 5 bases from V and 3 bases from J, leaving 11 bases between. The V gene's germline CDR1 is MNHNY and CDR2 SVGAGI (reference sequence). The CDR3 loop is CASSLPTGGNTIYF. CDR3 sequence (DNA): TGTGCCAGCAGTCTCCCGACAGGTGGAAACACCATATATTTT.

This clone appeared once. The V and J genes are TRBV6-5 and TRBJ2-7; 8 nucleotides agree with TRBD1. Germline CDR1 is MNHEY and CDR2 is SVGAGI. There are 14 residues in the CDR3. V gave up 2 bases and J gave up 3 bases; unmatched junction bases: 3. CDR3 sequence: CASSYDRGGYEQYF. The CDR3 coding sequence is TGTGCCAGCAGTTACGACAGGGGTGGCTACGAGCAGTACTTC.

This clone was recorded once. The rearrangement links TRBV11-2 to TRBJ2-1; 14 positions agree with TRBD2. CDR3 size: 17 residues. Trimming at V came to 6 bases and at J to 1 base, leaving 5 bases not matched to a gene. Germline lookup yields CDR1 SGHAT and CDR2 FQNNGV. DNA for the CDR3: TGTGCCAGCAGACGACTAGCGGGGGGGTTATCCTACAATGAGCAGTTCTTC. This translates into CASRRLAGGLSYNEQFF.

The chain employs TRBV6-1 and TRBJ1-6; tentatively, D is TRBD1 (5 bases). Trimming shortened V by 6 bases and J by 8 bases, and 17 bases separated the two germline ends. From germline, CDR1 is MNHNS and CDR2 SASEGT. The CDR3 has 15 residues. In DNA, the CDR3 is TGTGCCAGCAGGACATACAGGACACCTGATTCACCCCTCCACTTT. Its protein is CASRTYRTPDSPLHF.

This chain links TRBV6-4 with TRBJ2-2, with 11 bases identical to TRBD2. CDR3 size: 16 residues. V gave up 5 bases and J gave up 0 bases; unmatched junction bases: 2. Germline CDR1 is MRHNA and CDR2 is SNTAGT. CDR3 nucleotides: TGTGCCAGCAGTACTAGCGGGGGAGCGAACACCGGGGAGCTGTTTTTT. Its translation is CASSTSGGANTGELFF.

The chain combines TRBV28 with TRBJ1-5, with 9 bases lining up with TRBD1. V lost 9 bases and J lost 4; bases outside the gene matches: 10. The CDR3 is 15 residues long. Germline V CDR1 and CDR2: MDHEN, SYDVKM. CDR3 loop: CASQYRGPSNQPQHF. The CDR3 nucleotides read TGTGCCAGTCAATACAGGGGGCCATCGAATCAGCCCCAGCATTTT.

CDR3: CASSQAYRKLNTGELFF. The DNA of the CDR3 is TGTGCCAGCAGCCAAGCTTACAGGAAACTTAACACCGGGGAGCTGTTTTTT. The chain has TRBV14 and TRBJ2-2; possibly TRBD1 for D (5 bases). The length of the CDR3 is 17 residues. Germline values: CDR1 SGHDN, CDR2 FVKESK. V was pared by 1 base and J by 2 bases, with 14 bases between.

The table lists this clone with a few counts. The chain combines TRBV6-1 with TRBJ1-5, with D perhaps TRBD1 (6 bases). V shed 5 bases and J shed 1 base, with 9 bases lying between them. The length of the CDR3 is 14 residues. Germline lookup yields CDR1 MNHNS and CDR2 SASEGT. The DNA of the CDR3 is TGTGCCAGCAGTAAACAGGGAAGCAATCAGCCCCAGCATTTT. This sequence encodes CASSKQGSNQPQHF.

The chain is built from TRBV7-2 and TRBJ2-5, with a weak D call TRBD2 (5 bases). V was shortened by 0 bases and J by 1 base, with 24 bases between the two germline ends. Per the germline V gene, CDR1 is SGHTA and CDR2 is FQGNSA. The CDR3 consists of 20 residues. The DNA of the CDR3 is TGTGCCAGCAGCTTAGCCGGGGTTACAGTCCTTATTCAAACCCAAGAGACCCAGTACTTC. It codes for CASSLAGVTVLIQTQETQYF.

The V and J genes are TRBV7-9 and TRBJ2-3; maybe TRBD1 (6 bases). The V end lost 1 base, the J end lost 4 bases, and 12 bases lay between the germline ends. Germline-derived CDR1 and CDR2 are SEHNR and FQNEAQ (reference sequence). The CDR3 runs to 15 residues. The CDR3 DNA is TGTGCCAGCAGCTTAGAAGGGGCAGGGGCAGATACGCAGTATTTT. Translating gives CASSLEGAGADTQYF.

The genes are TRBV21-1 and TRBJ2-7; the tabulated D call, TRBD1, remains unverified against the DNA. TRBV21-1 is a documented pseudogene. This CDR3 is 12 amino acids long. CDR3 sequence (DNA): TGTGCCAGCAGCAAAAACAGGTACGAGCAGTACTTC. Translated, it gives CASSKNRYEQYF.

This clone was picked up a small number of times. The chain carries TRBV2 and TRBJ1-5; possible D gene TRBD1, 5 bases. Deletions cut 2 bases from V and 1 base from J, with 15 bases between. Looked up from germline, CDR1 is SNHLY and CDR2 is FYNNEI. This CDR3 is built from 17 residues. CDR3 bases: TGTGCCAGCAGTGAATGGGGCGGGGCCAGGAGCAATCAGCCCCAGCATTTT. This translates into CASSEWGGARSNQPQHF. The whole variable domain, filled in from reference TRBV2 and TRBJ1-5, reads EPEVTQTPSHQVTQMGQEVILRCVPISNHLYFYWYRQILGQKVEFLVSFYNNEISEKSEIFDDQFSVERPDGSNFTLKIRSTKLEDSAMYFCASSEWGGARSNQPQHFGDGTRLSIL.

This clone was counted between two and nine times. In nucleotides, the CDR3 is TGTGCCAGCAGTGACTCGGGGGACAGATCCTCTGGGGCCAACGTCCTGACTTTC. It codes for CASSDSGDRSSGANVLTF. The chain links TRBV6-4 to TRBJ2-6; TRBD1 matches at 7 bases. Looked up from germline, CDR1 is MRHNA and CDR2 is SNTAGT. The CDR3 covers 18 residues. V lost 0 bases to trimming and J lost 0 bases; unmatched junction nucleotides: 5.